This T cell receptor (beta chain) was observed in a study of blood T cell repertoires in COVID-19. Study information: Acute-phase and convalescent COVID-19 samples originated in the United States, Italy and Spain.

Germline V gives CDR1 SNHLY, CDR2 FYNNEI. V gave up 7 bases and J gave up 0 bases, with 16 bases separating them. The CDR3 has 15 residues. Assay used: immunoSEQ multiplex PCR; TCRdb lists only in-frame clones, some missing. The repertoire includes more than 100,000 clones, approximately 81% of them detected once, and about an eighth sits in the top ten. V gene TRBV2 combines with J gene TRBJ2-7; tentatively, D is TRBD2 (6 bases). Material for sequencing was peripheral blood. This clonotype was obtained from a woman aged 30 to 39 who had recovered from COVID-19. This chain's CDR3 is CASTYRSSGSYEQYF. The CDR3 coding sequence is TGTGCCAGCACCTATCGGAGTAGCGGCTCCTACGAGCAGTACTTC.